These T cell receptor beta chains were read from a single sample in a study of blood T cell repertoires in COVID-19. TCRdb's copy holds only in-frame clones and misses some; the assay was immunoSEQ multiplex PCR. This table has 300,000 to 350,000 clones, around 83% appearing once. The sequenced sample was peripheral blood. These receptors all stem from a man aged 25 to 40 with active or convalescent COVID-19. CDR3s include the opening cysteine and the closing phenylalanine or tryptophan. Each record gives: J gene, clone size, D gene, V gene, CDR3 DNA, CDR3 protein. A D gene is named only where the DNA matches it firmly. Where a row states a size, it is once, few, many or the class of an expanded clone; other rows omit it.

j_call: TRBJ2-1
clone_size: NA
d_call: TRBD2
v_call: TRBV19
cdr3_nt: TGTGCCAGTAAAGCTAGCGGGGCCTACAATGAGCAGTTCTTC
cdr3_aa: CASKASGAYNEQFF

j_call: TRBJ1-2
clone_size: NA
d_call: TRBD1
v_call: TRBV7-3
cdr3_nt: TGTGCCAGCAGCTTAATGGGGACAGGGGGAGGCTACACCTTC
cdr3_aa: CASSLMGTGGGYTF

j_call: TRBJ2-1
clone_size: NA
d_call: TRBD2
v_call: TRBV11-3
cdr3_nt: TGTGCCAGCAGCTCCATAGCGGGAGGCTACAATGAGCAGTTCTTC
cdr3_aa: CASSSIAGGYNEQFF

j_call: TRBJ2-3
clone_size: once
d_call: TRBD2
v_call: TRBV6-5
cdr3_nt: TGTGCCAGCAGTTGGGAGGGGACAGATACGCAGTATTTT
cdr3_aa: CASSWEGTDTQYF

j_call: TRBJ2-2
clone_size: NA
d_call: TRBD1
v_call: TRBV9
cdr3_nt: TGTGCCAGCAGCGCCGCGGGACAGGGGGGCACCGGGGAGCTGTTTTTT
cdr3_aa: CASSAAGQGGTGELFF

j_call: TRBJ1-2
clone_size: NA
d_call: NA
v_call: TRBV28
cdr3_nt: TGTGCCAGCAGTTTAGAGGGCCATGGCTACACCTTC
cdr3_aa: CASSLEGHGYTF

j_call: TRBJ2-7
clone_size: NA
d_call: TRBD2
v_call: TRBV13
cdr3_nt: TGTGCCAGCAGCTCCCGACTAGCGGCCTCCTACGAGCAGTACTTC
cdr3_aa: CASSSRLAASYEQYF

j_call: TRBJ2-7
clone_size: NA
d_call: TRBD1
v_call: TRBV5-1
cdr3_nt: TGCGCCAGCAGCGCCCTCGGGACAGTCTCCTACGAGCAGTACTTC
cdr3_aa: CASSALGTVSYEQYF

j_call: TRBJ1-3
clone_size: NA
d_call: NA
v_call: TRBV9
cdr3_nt: TGTGCCAGCAGCGTAGCTCTATCGGGACATGGAAACACCATATATTTT
cdr3_aa: CASSVALSGHGNTIYF

j_call: TRBJ1-4
clone_size: NA
d_call: TRBD1
v_call: TRBV9
cdr3_nt: TGTGCCAGCAGCGTAGGTGGGCAGGGGGCGACTAATGAAAAACTGTTTTTT
cdr3_aa: CASSVGGQGATNEKLFF

j_call: TRBJ2-6
clone_size: NA
d_call: NA
v_call: TRBV29-1
cdr3_nt: TGCAGCGTTGAAGTAGGGGCCTCTGGGGCCAACGTCCTGACTTTC
cdr3_aa: CSVEVGASGANVLTF

j_call: TRBJ2-3
clone_size: NA
d_call: TRBD2
v_call: TRBV4-3
cdr3_nt: TGCGCCAGCAGCCCAACTAGCGGGGGAGTCACAGATACGCAGTATTTT
cdr3_aa: CASSPTSGGVTDTQYF

j_call: TRBJ2-1
clone_size: NA
d_call: NA
v_call: TRBV7-9
cdr3_nt: TGTGCCAGCAGCCCGGGGAGGTCGTCCCTAAATGAGCAGTTCTTC
cdr3_aa: CASSPGRSSLNEQFF

j_call: TRBJ2-1
clone_size: NA
d_call: TRBD2
v_call: TRBV4-3
cdr3_nt: TGCGCCAGCAGCCAAAGCGGGAGTGCCCACAATGAGCAGTTCTTC
cdr3_aa: CASSQSGSAHNEQFF

j_call: TRBJ1-1
clone_size: NA
d_call: TRBD1
v_call: TRBV10-2
cdr3_nt: TGCGCCAGCAGTGATAGGGACAGGGGAGCGACTGAAGCTTTCTTT
cdr3_aa: CASSDRDRGATEAFF

j_call: TRBJ2-7
clone_size: NA
d_call: NA
v_call: TRBV5-4
cdr3_nt: TGTGCCAGCAGCTTGGGGACTACCTACGAGCAGTACTTC
cdr3_aa: CASSLGTTYEQYF

j_call: TRBJ2-1
clone_size: NA
d_call: NA
v_call: TRBV5-1
cdr3_nt: TGCGCCAGCAAACCGGGATCCCGTGGGAATGAGCAGTTCTTC
cdr3_aa: CASKPGSRGNEQFF

j_call: TRBJ2-3
clone_size: few
d_call: NA
v_call: TRBV3-1/TRBV3-2
cdr3_nt: TGTGCCAGCAGCCACGATCCTTGGAAAGGGGGAGGGGACGTCCAGGGCACGCAGTATTTT
cdr3_aa: CASSHDPWKGGGDVQGTQYF

j_call: TRBJ1-2
clone_size: few
d_call: NA
v_call: TRBV2
cdr3_nt: TGTGCCAGCAGCACTTTGTCCCTGAGGGTCTATGGCTACACCTTC
cdr3_aa: CASSTLSLRVYGYTF

j_call: TRBJ1-2
clone_size: few
d_call: NA
v_call: TRBV24-1
cdr3_nt: TGTGCCACCTGGGGAGGTCACCCTGTACGCTACACCTTC
cdr3_aa: CATWGGHPVRYTF

j_call: TRBJ2-1
clone_size: NA
d_call: NA
v_call: TRBV5-6
cdr3_nt: TGTGCCAGCAGCGACGCAGGGTTCAACAATGAGCAGTTCTTC
cdr3_aa: CASSDAGFNNEQFF

j_call: TRBJ1-2
clone_size: NA
d_call: TRBD1
v_call: TRBV29-1
cdr3_nt: TGCAGCGTTGGACTCGGGACAGGCCAAGCGGGGGGCTACACCTTC
cdr3_aa: CSVGLGTGQAGGYTF

j_call: TRBJ1-2
clone_size: once
d_call: TRBD1
v_call: TRBV5-1
cdr3_nt: TGCGCCAGCAGCCCCCCCCTACAGGGGGCCCATGGCTACACCTTC
cdr3_aa: CASSPPLQGAHGYTF

j_call: TRBJ2-7
clone_size: NA
d_call: TRBD1
v_call: TRBV7-2
cdr3_nt: TGTGCCAGCAGCCCGACAGGGCCCTCCTACGAGCAGTACTTC
cdr3_aa: CASSPTGPSYEQYF

j_call: TRBJ1-4
clone_size: NA
d_call: NA
v_call: TRBV4-3
cdr3_nt: TGCGCCAGCAGCCAAGATTATACAGGGTGGAACGAAAAACTGTTTTTT
cdr3_aa: CASSQDYTGWNEKLFF

j_call: TRBJ1-6
clone_size: NA
d_call: TRBD1
v_call: TRBV6-2/TRBV6-3
cdr3_nt: TGTGCCAGCAGTCCGGACAGGGGGCTAGGTTCACCCCTCCACTTT
cdr3_aa: CASSPDRGLGSPLHF

j_call: TRBJ1-1
clone_size: NA
d_call: TRBD1
v_call: TRBV10-3
cdr3_nt: TGTGCCATCAGTCCACGCCCCGACAGGGGGGACAAAGAAGCTTTCTTT
cdr3_aa: CAISPRPDRGDKEAFF

j_call: TRBJ1-1
clone_size: NA
d_call: NA
v_call: TRBV28
cdr3_nt: TGTGCCAGCAGTCTCCCCATTACAGGGTCTGAAGCTTTCTTT
cdr3_aa: CASSLPITGSEAFF

j_call: TRBJ1-1
clone_size: NA
d_call: NA
v_call: TRBV12-3/TRBV12-4
cdr3_nt: TGTGCCAGCAAACAGTACACTGAAGCTTTCTTT
cdr3_aa: CASKQYTEAFF

j_call: TRBJ2-5
clone_size: once
d_call: NA
v_call: TRBV7-6
cdr3_nt: TGTGCCAGCAGCTTTGGGCAGACCCAGTACTTC
cdr3_aa: CASSFGQTQYF

j_call: TRBJ1-2
clone_size: NA
d_call: NA
v_call: TRBV28
cdr3_nt: TGTGCCAGCAGCCTCGCACAGGACGGTTATGGCTACACCTTC
cdr3_aa: CASSLAQDGYGYTF

j_call: TRBJ2-1
clone_size: once
d_call: TRBD2
v_call: TRBV29-1
cdr3_nt: TGCAGCGTTACTGGGACTAGCGGGTACTCCTACAATGAGCAGTTCTTC
cdr3_aa: CSVTGTSGYSYNEQFF

j_call: TRBJ2-1
clone_size: NA
d_call: TRBD2
v_call: TRBV28
cdr3_nt: TGTGCCAGCACCCTCCTCCCTCTAGCGGGAGGGTATGAGCAGTTCTTC
cdr3_aa: CASTLLPLAGGYEQFF

j_call: TRBJ2-3
clone_size: NA
d_call: NA
v_call: TRBV29-1
cdr3_nt: TGCAGCGTTGTCAGGGGTGGCACAGATACGCAGTATTTT
cdr3_aa: CSVVRGGTDTQYF

j_call: TRBJ1-5
clone_size: NA
d_call: NA
v_call: TRBV5-1
cdr3_nt: TGCGCCAGCAGCTTCGACAGAAATCAGCCCCAGCATTTT
cdr3_aa: CASSFDRNQPQHF

j_call: TRBJ2-2
clone_size: NA
d_call: NA
v_call: TRBV12-3/TRBV12-4
cdr3_nt: TGTGCCAGCAGTCGTACGACAGGGACTGAGCTGTTTTTT
cdr3_aa: CASSRTTGTELFF

j_call: TRBJ2-7
clone_size: NA
d_call: TRBD2
v_call: TRBV18
cdr3_nt: TGTGCCAGCTCTCTTTACCTTCGGGGGGGTAGCGACGAGCAGTACTTC
cdr3_aa: CASSLYLRGGSDEQYF

j_call: TRBJ2-1
clone_size: NA
d_call: TRBD2
v_call: TRBV10-3
cdr3_nt: TGTGCCATCAGTGACGTGGGACTAGAGGGGGATGAGCAGTTCTTC
cdr3_aa: CAISDVGLEGDEQFF

j_call: TRBJ1-6
clone_size: NA
d_call: NA
v_call: TRBV10-3
cdr3_nt: TGTGCCATCAGTGAGTCAAGCGATAATTCACCCCTCCACTTT
cdr3_aa: CAISESSDNSPLHF

j_call: TRBJ1-2
clone_size: once
d_call: TRBD1
v_call: TRBV28
cdr3_nt: TGTGCCAGCAGTCCCCCCGGAGACAGGGGTCGGTATGGCTACACCTTC
cdr3_aa: CASSPPGDRGRYGYTF

j_call: TRBJ2-1
clone_size: NA
d_call: TRBD2
v_call: TRBV19
cdr3_nt: TGTGCCAGTAACCCAGCGGGGGGCTCTAGCTCCTACAATGAGCAGTTCTTC
cdr3_aa: CASNPAGGSSSYNEQFF

j_call: TRBJ2-1
clone_size: NA
d_call: TRBD2
v_call: TRBV30
cdr3_nt: TGTGCCTGGAATCCAGGGAGGGGACCCAATGAGCAGTTCTTC
cdr3_aa: CAWNPGRGPNEQFF

j_call: TRBJ2-2
clone_size: few
d_call: TRBD1
v_call: TRBV28
cdr3_nt: TGTGCCAGCAACCCGACAGGGGAGTCAACCTGGGAGCTGTTTTTT
cdr3_aa: CASNPTGESTWELFF

j_call: TRBJ2-2
clone_size: NA
d_call: NA
v_call: TRBV7-8
cdr3_nt: TGTGCCAGCAGAGTCGGGGGATCCAACACCGGGGAGCTGTTTTTT
cdr3_aa: CASRVGGSNTGELFF

j_call: TRBJ2-7
clone_size: NA
d_call: TRBD2
v_call: TRBV9
cdr3_nt: TGTGCCAGCAGCGTAGCTGGGACTAGCGGGAGGGCCGACGAGCAGTACTTC
cdr3_aa: CASSVAGTSGRADEQYF

j_call: TRBJ2-1
clone_size: NA
d_call: TRBD2
v_call: TRBV9
cdr3_nt: TGTGCCAGCAGCGTAGGTAGTAGCGGGCTCTACAATGAGCAGTTCTTC
cdr3_aa: CASSVGSSGLYNEQFF

j_call: TRBJ2-7
clone_size: NA
d_call: TRBD2
v_call: TRBV11-2
cdr3_nt: TGTGCCAGCAGCTTAACTAGCGGGAGTCAATCCTACGAGCAGTACTTC
cdr3_aa: CASSLTSGSQSYEQYF

j_call: TRBJ2-1
clone_size: NA
d_call: NA
v_call: TRBV24-1
cdr3_nt: TGTGCCACCAGTGACCCAGGACCTACCAGAGGGTATGAGCAGTTCTTC
cdr3_aa: CATSDPGPTRGYEQFF

j_call: TRBJ1-2
clone_size: NA
d_call: NA
v_call: TRBV4-2
cdr3_nt: TGTGCCAGCAGCCAAGAGGCCAGCGCGGGGGGTGGCTACACCTTC
cdr3_aa: CASSQEASAGGGYTF

j_call: TRBJ1-1
clone_size: NA
d_call: NA
v_call: TRBV29-1
cdr3_nt: TGCAGCGTTAGTGTGGGGGGGATGAACACTGAAGCTTTCTTT
cdr3_aa: CSVSVGGMNTEAFF

j_call: TRBJ2-3
clone_size: NA
d_call: NA
v_call: TRBV29-1
cdr3_nt: TGCAGCGTTGAAGGCGGGATCTCTGATACGCAGTATTTT
cdr3_aa: CSVEGGISDTQYF